The 2 T cell receptor beta chains below were found in one sample sequenced in a study of immune cell composition in non-small cell lung cancer. Profiled with immunoSEQ multiplex PCR; TCRdb holds only in-frame clones, not every one. The data contain about 7,200 clones, under 75% of them seen just once; the ten biggest clones take up nearly 4.5%. Sequenced sample: lung tumor tissue. These receptors originate from a human donor with non-small cell lung cancer.

The J gene is TRBJ1-1, the V gene TRBV7-8; 7 bases align to TRBD1. The germline V gene encodes CDR1 SGHVS and CDR2 FQNEAQ. V lost 5 bases and J lost 1; bases outside the gene matches: 1. The CDR3 sequence is 13 residues long. The chain's CDR3 is CASSRDRNTEAFF. The DNA of the CDR3 is TGTGCCAGCAGCCGGGACAGGAACACTGAAGCTTTCTTT.

This clone was observed a single time. The CDR3 sequence: CASNAGTSGSGQYF. CDR3 in DNA: TGTGCCAGCAACGCCGGGACTAGCGGGAGTGGGCAGTACTTC. The chain links TRBV7-2 to TRBJ2-7, with 14 bases aligning to TRBD2. The CDR3 contains 14 residues. The germline V gene encodes CDR1 SGHTA and CDR2 FQGNSA. The V segment lost 7 bases and the J segment 9 bases; nucleotides outside the gene matches: 8.